This T cell receptor (beta chain) was found in a study of blood T cell repertoires in COVID-19. At the level of the study: The United States, Italy and Spain supplied acute and convalescent COVID-19 samples. PBMCs, B-cell-depleted T cells, or T cells provided the cDNA or gDNA that made up the material.

In the original workflow: Reference gene primer amplification gave estimated nucleated cell counts. Produced via immunoSEQ multiplex PCR; TCRdb's table is partial and in-frame only. The D gene and trimming were derived from the DNA, and the V and J assignments and clone size from that table. Of roughly 88,000 clones detected, just over 90% appear once; the ten largest clones hold 3.9%. CDR1 and CDR2 (germline): MNHEY, SVGAGI. V gave up 0 bases and J gave up 14 bases, with 11 bases separating them. The CDR3 extends over 13 amino acids. The source of this sequence is a woman in her fifties or sixties in a cohort sampled during active COVID-19. The material sequenced was peripheral blood. The chain uses TRBV6-5 and TRBJ1-6, with a tentative D call TRBD1 (5 bases). CDR3 in DNA: TGTGCCAGCAGTTACTCCAACAGGATGGCCCTCCACTTT. The encoded protein is CASSYSNRMALHF.